Below are 6 T cell receptor beta chains sequenced from a single sample in a study of cytomegalovirus exposure and HLA in healthy donors. The PCR employed 60 Vbeta primers together with 13 Jbeta primers. Assay used: immunoSEQ multiplex PCR; TCRdb lists only in-frame clones, some missing. The sample shows approximately 100,000 clones, more than 75% of them seen only once. Input material: PBMCs. These receptors originate from a woman aged 35 to 49 in good health and CMV-seronegative.

The chain has TRBV9 and TRBJ2-1; the D gene is possibly TRBD2 (5 bases). Trimming cost V 3 bases and J 10 bases, with 11 bases left between them. Germline V gives CDR1 SGDLS, CDR2 YYNGEE. The CDR3 totals 12 residues. CDR3 nucleotides: TGTGCCAGCAGCGACCTAGCTGCCGAGCAGTTCTTC. This gives the protein CASSDLAAEQFF. The full variable domain, its missing parts supplied by reference TRBV9 and TRBJ2-1, is DSGVTQTPKHLITATGQRVTLRCSPRSGDLSVYWYQQSLDQGLQFLIQYYNGEERAKGNILERFSAQQFPDLHSELNLSSLELGDSALYFCASSDLAAEQFFGPGTRLTVL.

This chain uses TRBV28 with TRBJ1-3; possibly TRBD1 for D (5 bases). Germline V gives CDR1 MDHEN, CDR2 SYDVKM. The ends were cut back, 7 bases at V and 0 bases at J, with 10 bases in the middle. The CDR3 is made up of 14 amino acids. CDR3 coding DNA: TGTGCCAGCACCCAGGGACTCTCTGGAAACACCATATATTTT. Encoded protein: CASTQGLSGNTIYF.

The chain combines TRBV30 with TRBJ2-7, with TRBD2 matching 7 bases. This CDR3 has 15 residues. CDR1 and CDR2 (germline): GTSNPN, SVGIG (reference sequence). V shed 4 bases and J 1 base; nucleotides not matched to a gene: 10. CDR3 residues: CAWTSGTIRSYEQYF. The CDR3 DNA is TGTGCCTGGACTAGCGGAACCATTCGGTCCTACGAGCAGTACTTC. The full variable domain, in which reference TRBV30 and TRBJ2-7 provide the parts outside the CDR3, is SQTIHQWPATLVQPVGSPLSLECTVEGTSNPNLYWYRQAAGRGLQLLFYSVGIGQISSEVPQNLSASRPQDRQFILSSKKLLLSDSGFYLCAWTSGTIRSYEQYFGPGTRLTVT.

This clone was counted a single time. The rearrangement joins TRBV11-1 to TRBJ1-2; no firm D call. This CDR3 has 17 amino acids. Germline V CDR1 and CDR2: SGHAT, FQDESV (reference sequence). Trimming removed 1 base at V and 5 bases at J, with 20 bases between. The CDR3 here is CASSLGIGSEGVYGYTF. The CDR3 DNA follows: TGTGCCAGCAGCTTAGGGATCGGGTCGGAAGGAGTTTATGGCTACACCTTC.

The rearrangement links TRBV4-3 to TRBJ2-1; TRBD2 matches at 13 bases. Germline V lookup: CDR1 LGHNA, CDR2 YSLEER. The V and J ends lost 4 bases and 4 bases, in that order; junction bases with no gene match: 10. The CDR3 length is 18 residues. The CDR3 sequence is CASSPDPPGLAGYNEQFF. DNA for the CDR3: TGCGCCAGCAGCCCGGATCCTCCGGGACTAGCGGGATACAATGAGCAGTTCTTC.

This rearrangement joins TRBV5-8 to TRBJ1-1; D may be TRBD1 (5 bases). Germline V lookup: CDR1 SGHTS, CDR2 YDEGEE. CDR3 size: 14 residues. The V end was cut by 0 bases, the J end by 4 bases, with 10 bases between. Here the CDR3 DNA reads TGTGCCAGCAGCTTGGGGGAGGGGACCACTGAAGCTTTCTTT. This translates into CASSLGEGTTEAFF.